The 23 T cell receptor beta chains below all came from one sample that was sequenced in a study of human T cells and chemical hapten exposure (dated by TCRdb to about 2021). The sample's time point label, in plain terms: patch test 3, about 24 weeks after DPC sensitization. The treatment or condition label on this specimen signifies: therapeutic diphenylcyclopropenone sensitization with weekly scalp DPC. Libraries were made using RACE. Sequencing took place on a NextSeq 500. The public reads were quality trimmed at Q25 with fastp and then assembled into clones with MiXCR by TCRdb, keeping productive beta chains. Rows are unified per CDR3 protein, each entry keeping the most common DNA and genes. Across this sample there are tens of thousands of distinct CDR3 sequences, with under 15% seen only once. Jointly, the top ten make up roughly 6% of the sample. Material: whole blood, obtained in connection with sensitization to the hapten diphenylcyclopropenone (DPC). The receptor set was obtained from a woman between 45 and 60 years old with alopecia areata. Some clones in this sample may be carry-over from other donors' samples.

In this sample, this clonotype turned up many times. The chain is built from TRBV29-1 and TRBJ1-1; tentatively, D is TRBD1 (5 bases). CDR3 length equals 13 residues. Deletions cut 2 bases from V and 0 bases from J, with 7 bases between. Germline V gene sequence: CDR1 SQVTM, CDR2 ANQGSEA. The CDR3 sequence is CSVERGMNTEAFF. The CDR3 region has the DNA TGCAGCGTTGAAAGGGGTATGAACACTGAAGCTTTCTTT.

Ten or more counts support this clonotype. The rearrangement joins TRBV5-5 to TRBJ1-2; 7 bases line up with TRBD1. CDR3 length: 13 amino acids. Germline V lookup: CDR1 SGHKS, CDR2 YYEKEE (reference sequence). The junction had 3 bases not matched to a gene; V was cut back by 4 bases and J by 3 bases. In nucleotides, the CDR3 is TGTGCCAGCAGCGTGGGACAGCACTATGGCTACACCTTC. Encoded protein: CASSVGQHYGYTF.

This clonotype was seen at least ten times. V usage is TRBV11-2 and J usage is TRBJ2-3, with unresolved D. CDR3 length equals 15 residues. Germline assignment: CDR1 SGHAT and CDR2 FQNNGV. Between the trimmed V and J ends, which lost 3 bases and 4 bases, there was a span of 14 bases. The CDR3 DNA reads TGTGCCAGCAGCTTCCCGTTAGCTAGACCAGATACGCAGTATTTT. Residues: CASSFPLARPDTQYF.

The sample holds a few counts of this clonotype. The chain recombines TRBV29-1 with TRBJ2-1, with 9 bases aligning to TRBD2. The CDR3 runs to 16 residues. Germline V gene lookup returns CDR1 SQVTM and CDR2 ANQGSEA. The junction had 9 bases not matched to a gene; V was cut back by 1 base and J by 5 bases. The CDR3 region has the DNA TGCAGCGTTGAAGGTTGGGGTAGCGGGAGAAACAATGAGCAGTTCTTC. Its translation: CSVEGWGSGRNNEQFF.

This chain uses TRBV12-3 or TRBV12-4 with TRBJ2-2; TRBD2 is a possible D gene (5 bases). This CDR3 has 14 residues. Between the trimmed V and J ends, which lost 6 bases and 2 bases, there was a span of 10 bases. The CDR3: CASSLLGNTGELFF. Here the CDR3 DNA reads TGTGCCAGCAGCCTACTAGGAAACACCGGGGAGCTGTTTTTT.

V and J are TRBV9 and TRBJ2-1, with 11 bases aligning to TRBD2. Germline V lookup: CDR1 SGDLS, CDR2 YYNGEE. This CDR3 region has 15 residues. The trim removed 2 bases at V and 10 bases at J, leaving 8 bases unmatched. CDR3 sequence (DNA): TGTGCCAGCAGCGTGGCTAGCGGGAGGTTAGAGGAGCAGTTCTTC. It encodes CASSVASGRLEEQFF.

This clonotype was observed many times. V and J are TRBV20-1 and TRBJ2-4; D might be TRBD1 or TRBD2, each matching 5 bases. The length of the CDR3 is 13 residues. V was pared by 6 bases and J by 4 bases, with 13 bases between. The germline V gene encodes CDR1 DFQATT and CDR2 SNEGSKA (reference sequence). CDR3 region: CSAAGTSKNIQYF. The CDR3 DNA is TGCAGTGCCGCCGGGACGTCGAAAAACATTCAGTACTTC.

This clonotype has ten or more counts. A junction boundary mismatches the germline segment, possibly from a read error. The rearrangement uses TRBV11-2 and TRBJ2-1, with TRBD2 matching 7 bases. The CDR3 extends over 14 amino acids. CDR1 is SGHAT, CDR2 FQNNGV, per germline. CDR3 sequence: CASSLSPGGHPSNF. As DNA, the CDR3 is TGTGCCAGCAGCCTCTCTCCGGGAGGACACCCCAGTAACTTC. Complete variable domain (other parts from reference TRBV11-2 and TRBJ2-1): EAGVAQSPRYKIIEKRQSVAFWCNPISGHATLYWYQQILGQGPKLLIQFQNNGVVDDSQLPKDRFSAERLKGVDSTLKIQPAKLEDSAVYLCASSLSPGGHPSNFGPGTRLTVL.

This clonotype was counted many times. The rearrangement uses TRBV12-3 or TRBV12-4 and TRBJ2-1; weak D call: TRBD1 (5 bases). V dropped 7 bases and J dropped 9 bases, with 13 bases sitting between them. The CDR3 extends over 12 amino acids. The CDR3 protein is CASTSDRPEQFF. In DNA, the CDR3 is TGTGCCAGCACTTCCGACAGACCTGAGCAGTTCTTC.

The chain employs TRBV29-1 and TRBJ2-7; D gene uncertain. The length of the CDR3 is 10 residues. V shed 4 bases and J shed 2 bases, with 3 bases lying between them. CDR1 is SQVTM, CDR2 ANQGSEA, per germline. Written as DNA, the CDR3 is TGCAGCGTTGGGGCCTACGAGCAGTACTTC. Translated: CSVGAYEQYF.

The chain combines TRBV6-6 with TRBJ2-5; 7 bases agree with TRBD1. J was trimmed by 2 bases and V by 2 bases; bases with no gene match: 8. Germline V gene data show CDR1 as MNHNY and CDR2 as SVGAGI (reference sequence). The CDR3 has 16 residues. CDR3 DNA: TGTGCCAGCAGTTACGGTCGGCGACAGGGACAAGAGACCCAGTACTTC. It codes for CASSYGRRQGQETQYF.

This clonotype was recorded at least ten times. The chain recombines TRBV11-2 with TRBJ2-1, with D unclear. CDR1 SGHAT and CDR2 FQNNGV come from the germline V gene. With 0 bases removed from V and 10 bases from J, the gap between germline ends came to 10 bases. CDR3 length: 13 residues. The chain's CDR3 is CASSLEPAREQFF. In DNA form, the CDR3 reads TGTGCCAGCAGCTTAGAACCAGCCAGGGAGCAGTTCTTC.

J is TRBJ1-2 and V is TRBV4-1; D is unresolved. Per the germline V gene, CDR1 is MGHRA and CDR2 is YSYEKL. V was cut by 0 bases and J by 5 bases, with 10 bases left in between. This CDR3 spans 14 amino acids. CDR3 bases: TGCGCCAGCAGCCAAGATTCAGCAGGATATGGCTACACCTTC. This gives the protein CASSQDSAGYGYTF.

The V gene is TRBV14, the J gene TRBJ2-1, with 12 nucleotides matching TRBD2. The CDR3 totals 20 residues. Germline trimming cut 0 bases from V and 8 bases from J; bases unmatched to any gene: 17. Germline V CDR1 and CDR2: SGHDN, FVKESK. DNA for the CDR3: TGTGCCAGCAGCCAAGATTCTATCAGGTGGCGACTAGCGGGAGAAGATGAGCAGTTCTTC. This codes for CASSQDSIRWRLAGEDEQFF.

The chain uses TRBV10-3 and TRBJ2-3, with unresolved D. CDR3 length equals 15 residues. Trimming stripped 0 bases from V and 0 bases from J, with 7 bases between. Germline V CDR1 and CDR2: ENHRY, SYGVKD. In DNA form, the CDR3 reads TGTGCCATCAGTGAGTCGGGATTTAGCACAGATACGCAGTATTTT. Its protein product is CAISESGFSTDTQYF.

This clonotype showed up just a few times. The rearrangement uses TRBV18 and TRBJ2-7; 7 bases line up with TRBD2. The V and J ends lost 3 bases and 3 bases, in that order; junction bases with no gene match: 2. This CDR3 spans 13 amino acids. The germline CDR1 and CDR2 sequences are KGHSH and LQKENI. The CDR3 reads CASSPGDYYEQYF. The CDR3 DNA sequence: TGTGCCAGCTCACCGGGGGACTACTACGAGCAGTACTTC.

This clonotype was counted at least ten times. The gene calls are TRBV11-2 and TRBJ1-5; D ambiguous. Trimming cost V 0 bases and J 1 base, with 10 bases left between them. Germline V gene lookup returns CDR1 SGHAT and CDR2 FQNNGV. The CDR3 has 16 amino acids. This CDR3 reads CASSLEKGTSNQPQHF. CDR3 coding DNA: TGTGCCAGCAGCTTAGAAAAAGGAACAAGCAATCAGCCCCAGCATTTT.

V and J are TRBV27 and TRBJ2-7; TRBD2 aligns across 7 bases. From germline, CDR1 is MNHEY and CDR2 SMNVEV (reference sequence). The CDR3 has 15 amino acids. V shed 5 bases and J 3 bases; nucleotides not matched to a gene: 10. CDR3 sequence reads: CASSSLAEVRYEQYF. In DNA, the CDR3 is TGTGCCAGCAGTAGTCTAGCGGAAGTACGCTACGAGCAGTACTTC.

This clonotype has a handful of counts. CDR3: CASRRIQGETQYF. CDR3 DNA: TGTGCCAGCAGGCGCATACAGGGTGAGACGCAGTATTTT. V and J are TRBV3-1 and TRBJ2-3; maybe TRBD1 (6 bases). The ends were cut back, 6 bases at V and 9 bases at J, with 16 bases in the middle. In germline, CDR1 is LGHDT, CDR2 YNNKEL (reference sequence). The CDR3 contains 13 residues.

This clonotype was found a few times. The J gene is TRBJ2-3, the V gene TRBV7-2, with TRBD2 matching over 9 bases. Germline CDR1 reads SGHTA; CDR2 reads FQGNSA. This CDR3 comprises 15 residues. Trimming cost V 5 bases and J 1 base; bases outside gene matches: 4. As DNA, the CDR3 is TGTGCCAGCAGCACTCGGACTAGCGGCACAGATACGCAGTATTTT. Its translation: CASSTRTSGTDTQYF.

This clonotype was counted many times. The J gene is TRBJ1-5, the V gene TRBV6-6; 9 bases map to TRBD1. The V and J ends lost 4 bases and 5 bases, in that order; junction bases with no gene match: 6. CDR1 and CDR2 from the germline V gene are MNHNY and SVGAGI (reference sequence). The CDR3 runs to 15 residues. In nucleotides, the CDR3 is TGTGCCAGCAGTTTCCCGGGACAGGGTTATCAGCCCCAGCATTTT. It specifies CASSFPGQGYQPQHF.

This clonotype appeared a few times. The chain has TRBV12-3 or TRBV12-4 and TRBJ1-5; possible D gene TRBD1, 6 bases. This CDR3 spans 18 amino acids. V lost 1 base to trimming and J lost 0 bases, with 16 bases between them. The CDR3 bases are TGTGCCAGCAGTTTAGGGGGGGGCCAGACCGATAGCAATCAGCCCCAGCATTTT. This sequence encodes CASSLGGGQTDSNQPQHF.

This clonotype was found a few times. This sequence joins TRBV28 and TRBJ1-2, with D possibly being TRBD1 (5 bases). CDR3 length: 13 amino acids. Looked up from germline, CDR1 is MDHEN and CDR2 is SYDVKM. Trimming removed 3 bases at V and 4 bases at J, with 9 bases between. CDR3: CASSFSGSYGYTF. In DNA, the CDR3 is TGTGCCAGCAGTTTCTCAGGGTCCTATGGCTACACCTTC.